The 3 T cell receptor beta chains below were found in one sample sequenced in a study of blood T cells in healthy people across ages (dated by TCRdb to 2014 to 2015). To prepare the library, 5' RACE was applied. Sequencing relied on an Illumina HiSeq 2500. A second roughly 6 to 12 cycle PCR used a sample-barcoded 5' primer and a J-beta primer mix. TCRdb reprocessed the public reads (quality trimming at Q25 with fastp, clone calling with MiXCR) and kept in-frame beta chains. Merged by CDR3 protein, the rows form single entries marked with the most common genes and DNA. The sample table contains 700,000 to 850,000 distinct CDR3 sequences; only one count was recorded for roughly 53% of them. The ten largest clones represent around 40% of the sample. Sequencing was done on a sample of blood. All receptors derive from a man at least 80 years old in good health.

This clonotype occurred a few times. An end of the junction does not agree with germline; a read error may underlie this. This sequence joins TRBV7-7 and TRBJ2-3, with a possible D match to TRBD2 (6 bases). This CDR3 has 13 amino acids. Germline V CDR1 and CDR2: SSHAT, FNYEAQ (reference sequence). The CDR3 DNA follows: TGTGCTAGCAGCTTAGCGGTGGCAGATACGCAGTATTTT. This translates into CASSLAVADTQYF.

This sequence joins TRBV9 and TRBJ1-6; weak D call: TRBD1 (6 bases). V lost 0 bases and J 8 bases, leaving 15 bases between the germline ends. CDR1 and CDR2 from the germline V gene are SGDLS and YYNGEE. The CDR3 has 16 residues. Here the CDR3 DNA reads TGTGCCAGCAGCGTAGGCCCAGGGGTGGTTGATTCACCCCTCCACTTT. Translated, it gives CASSVGPGVVDSPLHF.

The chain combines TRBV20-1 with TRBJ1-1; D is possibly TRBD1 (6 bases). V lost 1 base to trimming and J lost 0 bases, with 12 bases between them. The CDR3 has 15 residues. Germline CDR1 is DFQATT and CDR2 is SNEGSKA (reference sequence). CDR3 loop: CSARAPQGVNTEAFF. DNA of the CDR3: TGCAGTGCTAGAGCCCCACAGGGAGTGAACACTGAAGCTTTCTTT.